These 9 T cell receptor beta chains originate from one sample sequenced in a study of T-cell memory formation after mild COVID-19. TCRdb reprocessed the 5' RACE reads via MiXCR and lists one record per CDR3 protein. The sample contains 250,000 to 350,000 distinct CDR3 sequences, around a sixth of which appear only once. Sequenced: PBMCs or a T cell subset sorted from them (not recorded which). These receptors were collected from a man between 18 and 35 years old who had mild COVID-19 (a few samples of this study predate the infection). Cell type and time point are not known.

This chain joins TRBV29-1 and TRBJ1-2; D perhaps matches TRBD1 (5 bases). V lost 2 bases and J lost 2, with 18 bases in between. CDR1 is SQVTM, CDR2 ANQGSEA, per germline. This CDR3 has 16 residues. CDR3 sequence: CSVEYYVPGSNYGYTF. CDR3 bases: TGCAGCGTTGAATATTATGTACCAGGGTCCAACTATGGCTACACCTTC. The full variable domain, rest sourced from reference TRBV29-1 and TRBJ1-2, is SAVISQKPSRDICQRGTSLTIQCQVDSQVTMMFWYRQQPGQSLTLIATANQGSEATYESGFVIDKFPISRPNLTFSTLTVSNMSPEDSSIYLCSVEYYVPGSNYGYTFGSGTRLTVV.

V usage is TRBV7-3 and J usage is TRBJ2-1; 11 nucleotides line up with TRBD2. J was trimmed by 4 bases and V by 1 base; bases with no gene match: 3. This CDR3 is built from 16 residues. From germline, CDR1 is SGHTA and CDR2 FQGTGA. DNA for the CDR3: TGTGCCAGCAGCTTAAGGGCTAGCGGGGGGTACAATGAGCAGTTCTTC. It yields the protein CASSLRASGGYNEQFF.

The V call is TRBV11-2, the J call TRBJ2-3, with 8 bases aligning to TRBD2. CDR1 is SGHAT, CDR2 FQNNGV, per germline. The CDR3 consists of 17 residues. Trimming at V came to 4 bases and at J to 4 bases, leaving 13 bases not matched to a gene. The CDR3 DNA reads as TGTGCCAGCAGCTCAGGCGGGCGGGGGGCCATGTCAGATACGCAGTATTTT. The encoded protein is CASSSGGRGAMSDTQYF.

In its sample, this clonotype was seen many times. The J gene is TRBJ2-5, the V gene TRBV4-2, with D uncertain. CDR3 length: 16 amino acids. V shed 0 bases and J shed 4 bases, with 15 bases lying between them. The germline V gene encodes CDR1 LGHNA and CDR2 YNFKEQ. In nucleotides, the CDR3 is TGTGCCAGCAGCCAAGATCAATGGACCCCGGGAGAGACCCAGTACTTC. Translating it yields CASSQDQWTPGETQYF.

This clonotype has ten or more counts. V and J are TRBV5-8 and TRBJ2-3, with D tentatively TRBD2 (6 bases). Per the germline V gene, CDR1 is SGHTS and CDR2 is YDEGEE. The CDR3 runs 14 residues. The V end lost 0 bases, the J end lost 2 bases, and 7 bases lay between the germline ends. Here the CDR3 reads CASSLGDFTDTQYF. The CDR3 DNA is TGTGCCAGCAGCTTGGGGGACTTCACAGATACGCAGTATTTT.

This clonotype was observed a few times. The rearrangement links TRBV7-2 to TRBJ2-7; TRBD1 might be the D (5 bases). This CDR3 contains 14 residues. The V gene's germline CDR1 is SGHTA and CDR2 FQGNSA. Deletions cut 1 base from V and 0 bases from J, with 7 bases between. The CDR3 DNA sequence: TGTGCCAGCAGCTTAGTGCAGGGCTCCTACGAGCAGTACTTC. This codes for CASSLVQGSYEQYF.

This clonotype was seen more than once but under ten times. The chain is built from TRBV14 and TRBJ1-4; no reliable D call. V was pared by 3 bases and J by 10 bases, with 12 bases between. This CDR3 contains 13 residues. CDR1 and CDR2 (germline): SGHDN, FVKESK. CDR3: CASSQGSGGKLFF. The CDR3 DNA reads as TGTGCCAGCAGCCAGGGATCTGGTGGAAAACTGTTTTTT.

Ten or more counts support this clonotype. The chain is built from TRBV5-5 and TRBJ2-7; tentatively, D is TRBD2 (5 bases). Trimming took off 1 base at V and 0 bases at J, with 11 bases between the two ends. CDR3 length equals 15 residues. Germline V gene data show CDR1 as SGHKS and CDR2 as YYEKEE (reference sequence). The CDR3 DNA reads as TGTGCCAGCAGCTTGCTCGGGGAGAGCTCCTACGAGCAGTACTTC. Its translation: CASSLLGESSYEQYF.

This clonotype was counted a few times. The chain uses TRBV6-2 or TRBV6-3 and TRBJ2-6; D ambiguous. Germline V gene lookup returns CDR1 MNHEY and CDR2 SVGEGT. The ends were cut back, 2 bases at V and 0 bases at J, with 5 bases in the middle. The CDR3 runs 15 residues. CDR3 nucleotide sequence: TGTGCCAGCAGTTACGTGCTCTCTGGGGCCAACGTCCTGACTTTC. It yields the protein CASSYVLSGANVLTF.